These 14 T cell receptor beta chains were all obtained from the same sample, sequenced in a study of blood T cell repertoires in COVID-19. Measured with immunoSEQ multiplex PCR; TCRdb has only the in-frame clones, and not every one. The sample has some 300,000 clones; around 90% are singletons. Sequencing was performed on PBMCs or T cells enriched from blood (not recorded which). The receptors were gathered from a woman aged 18-29 years with acute COVID-19.

Comment on this clone: This may be a read error, as it is one base from a much larger clone. This chain uses TRBV27 with TRBJ1-3, with 8 bases fitting TRBD1. From germline, CDR1 is MNHEY and CDR2 SMNVEV (reference sequence). Unmatched junction bases numbered 3, after V lost 6 bases and J lost 2 bases. The CDR3 loop spans 14 amino acids. Here the CDR3 reads CASSAQGAGNTIYF. Written as DNA, the CDR3 is TGTGCCAGCAGCGCACAGGGGGCTGGAAACACCATATATTTT.

The CDR3, as DNA: TGTGCCACCTCCCCGTGGACAGGGCCTTTATGGGAGACCCAGTACTTC. It codes for CATSPWTGPLWETQYF. The chain couples TRBV15 to TRBJ2-5; 8 nucleotides line up with TRBD1. The CDR3 runs 16 residues. Germline lookup yields CDR1 LNHNV and CDR2 YYDKDF (reference sequence). V shed 8 bases, J shed 5 bases, and the junction held 16 bases outside the gene matches.

The gene calls are TRBV2 and TRBJ1-1, with D hard to call. Germline V gene data show CDR1 as SNHLY and CDR2 as FYNNEI. CDR3 size: 12 residues. With 8 bases removed from V and 5 bases from J, the gap between germline ends came to 12 bases. Here the CDR3 DNA reads TGTGCCAGCGATGAGGGTGAGACTGAAGCTTTCTTT. Protein sequence: CASDEGETEAFF.

V gene TRBV30 combines with J gene TRBJ1-2; TRBD1 matches at 8 bases. The V gene end was trimmed by 2 bases and the J gene end by 7 bases; junction bases not matched to a gene: 6. Germline V gene lookup returns CDR1 GTSNPN and CDR2 SVGIG (reference sequence). The CDR3 contains 13 residues. In DNA form, the CDR3 reads TGTGCCTGGAGTTCCGGACAGGGTGGTGGCTACACCTTC. It codes for CAWSSGQGGGYTF.

The V and J genes are TRBV27 and TRBJ1-6; no clear D. The CDR3 loop spans 15 amino acids. V lost 2 bases and J 3 bases, leaving 8 bases between the germline ends. The germline V gene encodes CDR1 MNHEY and CDR2 SMNVEV (reference sequence). CDR3 region: CASSLRGDYNSPLHF. The CDR3 DNA reads TGTGCCAGCAGTTTACGGGGAGACTATAATTCACCCCTCCACTTT.

This clone was counted a single time. The CDR3 coding sequence is TGTGCCAGCAGTGAGGCAGGGAGGGCTAACTATGGCTACACCTTC. This encodes CASSEAGRANYGYTF. The chain carries TRBV27 and TRBJ1-2, with a weak D call TRBD1 (5 bases). This CDR3 contains 15 residues. V lost 5 bases and J lost 0, with 13 bases in between. The germline gives CDR1 MNHEY, CDR2 SMNVEV (reference sequence).

The chain links TRBV5-1 to TRBJ1-1, with 7 nucleotides matching TRBD1. The V segment lost 6 bases and the J segment 0 bases; nucleotides outside the gene matches: 5. The CDR3 consists of 14 residues. Germline V CDR1 and CDR2: SGHRS, YFSETQ. CDR3 bases: TGCGCCAGCACTTCGACAGGGATGAACACTGAAGCTTTCTTT. This sequence encodes CASTSTGMNTEAFF.

The rearrangement links TRBV2 to TRBJ1-1; 10 nucleotides align to TRBD1. V lost 9 bases and J lost 4; bases outside the gene matches: 5. This CDR3 is 13 amino acids long. The V gene's germline CDR1 is SNHLY and CDR2 FYNNEI. CDR3 bases: TGTGCCAGAACGAGACAGGGGGCCACTGAAGCTTTCTTT. Protein sequence: CARTRQGATEAFF.

The rearrangement links TRBV5-6 to TRBJ2-1, with 11 bases fitting TRBD2. Germline values: CDR1 SGHDT, CDR2 YYEEEE. V was clipped by 4 bases and J by 9 bases; unmatched bases: 12. The CDR3 spans 16 residues. The CDR3: CASSGSTSGKIGEQFF. The CDR3 nucleotides read TGTGCCAGCAGCGGATCGACTAGCGGGAAAATAGGTGAGCAGTTCTTC.

The chain uses TRBV3-1 (or the pseudogene TRBV3-2) and TRBJ1-5, with a weak D call TRBD1 (6 bases). The CDR3 has 14 residues. Trimming stripped 1 base from V and 9 bases from J, with 13 bases between. Germline V gives CDR1 LGHDT, CDR2 YNNKEL (reference sequence). The CDR3 reads CASSQGRGGGPQHF. Written as DNA, the CDR3 is TGTGCCAGCAGCCAAGGAAGGGGGGGTGGGCCCCAGCATTTT.

The chain combines TRBV28 with TRBJ2-3; TRBD2 matches 8 bases. J lost 4 bases, V lost 5 bases, and 11 bases had no gene match. This CDR3 has 16 amino acids. Germline V gene sequence: CDR1 MDHEN, CDR2 SYDVKM. The DNA for the CDR3 is TGTGCCAGCAGTCCACGGGGGGGAGGGGCGGCAGATACGCAGTATTTT. This translates into CASSPRGGGAADTQYF. Drawing the rest from reference TRBV28 and TRBJ2-3, the complete variable domain is DVKVTQSSRYLVKRTGEKVFLECVQDMDHENMFWYRQDPGLGLRLIYFSYDVKMKEKGDIPEGYSVSREKKERFSLILESASTNQTSMYLCASSPRGGGAADTQYFGPGTRLTVL.

The chain uses TRBV28 and TRBJ2-1; TRBD2 agrees at 12 bases. The CDR3 covers 17 residues. The V gene end was trimmed by 7 bases and the J gene end by 5 bases; junction bases not matched to a gene: 12. Germline lookup yields CDR1 MDHEN and CDR2 SYDVKM. In nucleotides, the CDR3 is TGTGCCAGCACCCTTGACTGGACTAGCGGGGTGGACAATGAGCAGTTCTTC. Translation: CASTLDWTSGVDNEQFF.

The V call is TRBV30, the J call TRBJ1-2, with TRBD1 matching 7 bases. Germline V gene data show CDR1 as GTSNPN and CDR2 as SVGIG (reference sequence). The CDR3 has 13 amino acids. V shed 0 bases and J 4 bases; nucleotides not matched to a gene: 2. The CDR3 nucleotides read TGTGCCTGGAGTGTTGGACAGGTCTATGGCTACACCTTC. Translating gives CAWSVGQVYGYTF.

This clone occurred a few times. The chain has TRBV4-1 and TRBJ1-1, with D perhaps matching TRBD1 (5 bases). V lost 4 bases to trimming and J lost 0 bases, with 9 bases between them. The CDR3 sequence is 14 residues long. Germline CDR1 reads MGHRA; CDR2 reads YSYEKL. This CDR3 is CASSPGLVNTEAFF. The CDR3 DNA sequence: TGCGCCAGCAGCCCGGGACTCGTGAACACTGAAGCTTTCTTT.